What follows is one T cell receptor beta chain and its context. Its antigen is still unknown. This entry is derived from a study of T cells in Graves' hyperthyroidism and ophthalmopathy. Regarding the study as a whole: Model output signaled ophthalmopathy a median around 5.9 months ahead of onset.

It was uncontrolled infection, other autoimmune disease, pregnancy or lactation that excluded patients. Fresh peripheral blood, 10 ml, yielded the PBMCs. Trimming took 3 bases from V and 3 from J, leaving 12 bases between them. This CDR3 has 14 residues. Germline CDR1 reads SGDLS; CDR2 reads YYNGEE. TCR beta CDR3 sequences were amplified from RNA transcripts. The TCR CDR3 was amplified in a first-round RT-PCR using the HTBI primer set. TCRdb called the multiplex PCR reads again in MiXCR, with one record for every CDR3 protein. The profile shows about half a million distinct CDR3 sequences, roughly 21% of them singletons.

The chain uses TRBV9 and TRBJ1-1; D call uncertain. The material sequenced was blood. This receptor was identified in a man aged 35 to 55 with Graves' ophthalmopathy. CDR3 nucleotide sequence: TGTGCCAGCAGCGCGGAAGATATAGACACTGAAGCTTTCTTT. As protein: CASSAEDIDTEAFF.